These 27 T cell receptor beta chains originate from one sample sequenced in a study of CD8+ T cells in alopecia areata. Investigators isolated RNA and reverse transcribed it into cDNA to act as the sequencing template. Only in-frame clones appear in the TCRdb table, and some are missing; sequencing was by immunoSEQ multiplex PCR. Here the sample spans some 100,000 clones, over 60% being singletons. Sequences were obtained from CD4+ T cells sorted from blood. Receptors originate from a human donor in good health.

This clone was seen a few times. The chain recombines TRBV30 with TRBJ2-1; D not certain. The length of the CDR3 is 15 residues. Germline CDR1 and CDR2: GTSNPN and SVGIG (reference sequence). Trimming removed 5 bases at V and 6 bases at J, with 20 bases between. CDR3 sequence (DNA): TGTGCCTGGGGGGAAGGTTGGCAGCTTGCCAATGAGCAGTTCTTC. This gives the protein CAWGEGWQLANEQFF.

The rearrangement joins TRBV7-9 to TRBJ2-6; D is perhaps TRBD2 (5 bases). V lost 0 bases to trimming and J lost 0 bases, with 6 bases between them. The CDR3 runs to 16 residues. CDR1 is SEHNR, CDR2 FQNEAQ, per germline (reference sequence). CDR3 nucleotides: TGTGCCAGCAGCTTAGCGGGGAGCTCTGGGGCCAACGTCCTGACTTTC. It translates to CASSLAGSSGANVLTF.

The genes are TRBV7-9 and TRBJ2-2; no definite D call. Trimming stripped 3 bases from V and 6 bases from J, with 2 bases between. This CDR3 is built from 11 residues. The germline CDR1 and CDR2 sequences are SEHNR and FQNEAQ (reference sequence). The CDR3 loop reads CASSFAGELFF. CDR3 DNA: TGTGCCAGCAGCTTTGCCGGGGAGCTGTTTTTT.

V and J are TRBV29-1 and TRBJ1-1; TRBD1 aligns across 7 bases. CDR1 SQVTM and CDR2 ANQGSEA come from the germline V gene. The V gene end was trimmed by 7 bases and the J gene end by 10 bases; junction bases not matched to a gene: 18. CDR3 length: 14 amino acids. The CDR3 DNA sequence: TGCAGCGCTGTCGGGACAGACCTCTTCGACAGAGCTTTCTTT. This gives the protein CSAVGTDLFDRAFF.

This chain connects TRBV25-1 to TRBJ1-2, with D possibly matching TRBD1 (5 bases). The V gene lost 1 base and the J gene lost 7 bases, with 16 bases spanning the gap. Germline V gene sequence: CDR1 MGHDK, CDR2 SYGVNS. The CDR3 loop spans 15 amino acids. The CDR3 reads CASSESGRAGSGYTF. The CDR3 coding sequence is TGTGCCAGCAGTGAATCTGGCAGGGCAGGTAGTGGCTACACCTTC.

The chain carries TRBV29-1 and TRBJ1-3; D remains ambiguous. This CDR3 has 13 amino acids. CDR1 is SQVTM and CDR2 is ANQGSEA in the germline V gene. Trimming left V 2 bases short and J 0 bases short, with 5 bases between. The CDR3 spells CSVERSSGNTIYF. The CDR3 region has the DNA TGCAGCGTTGAACGGAGCTCTGGAAACACCATATATTTT.

This sequence joins TRBV18 and TRBJ2-1; D unclear. Trimming removed 6 bases at V and 8 bases at J, with 8 bases between. This CDR3 is 11 amino acids long. Germline V gene lookup returns CDR1 KGHSH and CDR2 LQKENI. As DNA, the CDR3 is TGTGCCAGCTCGCCTGGGGATGAGCAGTTCTTC. This gives the protein CASSPGDEQFF.

In this sample, this clone turned up a few times. The chain links TRBV29-1 to TRBJ1-1; D unclear. This CDR3 region has 13 residues. Trimming took off 4 bases at V and 2 bases at J, with 11 bases between the two ends. CDR1 SQVTM and CDR2 ANQGSEA come from the germline V gene. The CDR3 protein is CSVAGRGNTEAFF. CDR3 DNA sequence: TGCAGCGTTGCTGGACGAGGAAACACTGAAGCTTTCTTT.

The rearrangement uses TRBV30 and TRBJ1-5; TRBD1 is a possible D gene (5 bases). In germline, CDR1 is GTSNPN, CDR2 SVGIG (reference sequence). V was cut by 5 bases and J by 2 bases, with 22 bases left in between. CDR3 length: 17 residues. CDR3 loop: CAWGTVGGEIGNQPQHF. The CDR3 coding sequence is TGTGCCTGGGGAACAGTCGGGGGAGAAATCGGCAATCAGCCCCAGCATTTT.

The V call is TRBV6-6, the J call TRBJ1-5; D unclear. Germline V gene lookup returns CDR1 MNHNY and CDR2 SVGAGI (reference sequence). The CDR3 is 13 amino acids. V was trimmed by 5 bases and J by 1 base, leaving 6 bases between them. The CDR3 loop is CASSERSNQPQHF. As DNA, the CDR3 is TGTGCCAGCAGTGAGAGGAGCAATCAGCCCCAGCATTTT.

The table lists this clone with a few counts. The chain uses TRBV30 and TRBJ1-2; D is ambiguous. There are 13 residues in the CDR3. V shed 1 base and J shed 5 bases, with 11 bases lying between them. CDR1 GTSNPN and CDR2 SVGIG come from the germline V gene (reference sequence). CDR3 coding DNA: TGTGCCTGGAGTGCCGCCGAGGGTTATGGCTACACCTTC. Protein: CAWSAAEGYGYTF.

This chain joins TRBV7-2 and TRBJ2-1, with 7 nucleotides matching TRBD2. Germline CDR1 is SGHTA and CDR2 is FQGNSA. Germline trimming cut 5 bases from V and 10 bases from J; bases unmatched to any gene: 11. The CDR3 contains 14 residues. CDR3: CASSPQLAGGEQFF. CDR3 nucleotides: TGTGCCAGCAGCCCGCAGTTGGCCGGGGGGGAGCAGTTCTTC.

The V gene is TRBV6-5, the J gene TRBJ1-2; no clear D. CDR1 and CDR2 (germline): MNHEY, SVGAGI. The CDR3 has 12 amino acids. Trimming took off 9 bases at V and 4 bases at J, with 12 bases between the two ends. The CDR3 DNA reads TGTGCCAGTTGGAGGGATTCCTATGGCTACACCTTC. This sequence encodes CASWRDSYGYTF.

The chain employs TRBV18 and TRBJ2-7; 7 nucleotides match TRBD2. Trimming at V came to 6 bases and at J to 2 bases, leaving 4 bases not matched to a gene. The length of the CDR3 is 13 residues. Germline-derived CDR1 and CDR2 are KGHSH and LQKENI. CDR3 loop: CASSREVTYEQYF. The CDR3 DNA is TGTGCCAGCTCCCGGGAGGTAACCTACGAGCAGTACTTC.

A few counts support this clone. The chain uses TRBV4-1 and TRBJ1-2; a possible D gene is TRBD1 (5 bases). Trimming shortened V by 2 bases and J by 6 bases, and 13 bases separated the two germline ends. This CDR3 has 14 amino acids. Germline loops: CDR1 MGHRA, CDR2 YSYEKL. The CDR3 DNA sequence: TGCGCCAGCAGCCAATCCTCCGGGGCAAATGGCTACACCTTC. The encoded protein is CASSQSSGANGYTF.

This chain uses TRBV30 with TRBJ2-5, with TRBD1 identical over 9 bases. The CDR3 covers 15 residues. Germline V gene data show CDR1 as GTSNPN and CDR2 as SVGIG (reference sequence). The junction had 5 bases not matched to a gene; V was cut back by 2 bases and J by 1 base. The chain's CDR3 is CAWSRGQGRQETQYF. CDR3 nucleotides: TGTGCCTGGAGTAGGGGACAGGGTCGCCAAGAGACCCAGTACTTC.

The chain has TRBV7-8 and TRBJ1-2, with TRBD1 identical over 8 bases. This CDR3 has 14 residues. Losses at the gene ends were 1 base for V and 4 bases for J; bases not matched to a gene: 2. Per the germline V gene, CDR1 is SGHVS and CDR2 is FQNEAQ. The chain's CDR3 is CASSLDGQGYGYTF. For the CDR3, the DNA is TGTGCCAGCAGCTTAGATGGACAGGGCTATGGCTACACCTTC.

The chain couples TRBV19 to TRBJ2-3; D might be TRBD2 (5 bases). CDR3 length: 16 residues. V was shortened by 7 bases and J by 0 bases, with 17 bases between the two germline ends. Germline V gene data show CDR1 as LNHDA and CDR2 as SQIVND (reference sequence). Written as DNA, the CDR3 is TGTGCCAGTACCACGAGGGATTGGCCTAGCACAGATACGCAGTATTTT. It yields the protein CASTTRDWPSTDTQYF.

The V and J genes are TRBV5-4 and TRBJ2-1; D gene ambiguous. With 1 base removed from V and 4 bases from J, the gap between germline ends came to 12 bases. CDR3 length: 15 amino acids. From germline, CDR1 is SGHNT and CDR2 YYREEE (reference sequence). The CDR3 region has the DNA TGTGCCAGCAGCTTGCCTGAGACACCTTACAATGAGCAGTTCTTC. It is translated as CASSLPETPYNEQFF. Based on the CDR3 plus reference TRBV5-4 and TRBJ2-1, the full variable domain is ETGVTQSPTHLIKTRGQQVTLRCSSQSGHNTVSWYQQALGQGPQFIFQYYREEENGRGNFPPRFSGLQFPNYSSELNVNALELDDSALYLCASSLPETPYNEQFFGPGTRLTVL.

This chain uses TRBV25-1 with TRBJ2-3; D gene unclear. This CDR3 is 15 amino acids long. Germline assignment: CDR1 MGHDK and CDR2 SYGVNS. V was cut by 3 bases and J by 3 bases, with 13 bases left in between. The CDR3 spells CASSDPKPQTDTQYF. The CDR3 nucleotides read TGTGCCAGCAGTGATCCAAAACCACAGACAGATACGCAGTATTTT.

A single count supports this clone. The chain recombines TRBV4-1 with TRBJ2-3; 13 bases match TRBD2. The J segment lost 6 bases and the V segment lost 4 bases, leaving 16 bases of the junction unmatched. The CDR3 runs to 19 residues. CDR1 and CDR2 (germline): MGHRA, YSYEKL. The CDR3, as DNA: TGCGCCAGCAGCCTGCCCGGGACTAGCGGGGACTATAGGAGCGATACGCAGTATTTT. This sequence encodes CASSLPGTSGDYRSDTQYF.

This sequence joins TRBV2 and TRBJ1-2; 7 nucleotides align to TRBD1. This CDR3 is 14 amino acids long. Germline values: CDR1 SNHLY, CDR2 FYNNEI. V shed 4 bases, J shed 5 bases, and the junction held 7 bases outside the gene matches. CDR3 in DNA: TGTGCCAGCAGTGTAGGGGGCTTAGGGTATGGCTACACCTTC. The encoded protein is CASSVGGLGYGYTF.

V is TRBV9 and J is TRBJ1-2, with 8 bases lining up with TRBD1. This CDR3 region has 15 residues. V gave up 4 bases and J gave up 2 bases; unmatched junction bases: 7. The germline V gene encodes CDR1 SGDLS and CDR2 YYNGEE. CDR3 in DNA: TGTGCCAGCAGCCTCCGACAGGGGCAGAACTATGGCTACACCTTC. This translates into CASSLRQGQNYGYTF.

The chain carries TRBV5-1 and TRBJ1-5; D call uncertain. This CDR3 region has 13 residues. Germline loops: CDR1 SGHRS, CDR2 YFSETQ. Trimming took off 4 bases at V and 1 base at J, with 6 bases between the two ends. The CDR3 sequence: CASSETSNQPQHF. The CDR3 DNA sequence: TGCGCCAGCAGCGAGACAAGCAATCAGCCCCAGCATTTT.

The gene calls are TRBV29-1 and TRBJ1-1; 7 nucleotides line up with TRBD1. This CDR3 contains 10 residues. J lost 8 bases, V lost 7 bases, and 4 bases had no gene match. Germline V gene data show CDR1 as SQVTM and CDR2 as ANQGSEA. The CDR3 region is CSGDREEAFF. CDR3 nucleotides: TGCAGCGGCGACAGGGAGGAAGCTTTCTTT. Together with reference TRBV29-1 and TRBJ1-1, the CDR3 gives the full variable domain: SAVISQKPSRDICQRGTSLTIQCQVDSQVTMMFWYRQQPGQSLTLIATANQGSEATYESGFVIDKFPISRPNLTFSTLTVSNMSPEDSSIYLCSGDREEAFFGQGTRLTVV.

In DNA, the CDR3 is TGTGCCTGGGTACGAGACACCCTCACCGGGGAGCTGTTTTTT. Amino acid sequence: CAWVRDTLTGELFF. J is TRBJ2-2 and V is TRBV30; no clear D gene. The CDR3 has 14 amino acids. The germline V gene has CDR1 GTSNPN and CDR2 SVGIG (reference sequence). V was cut by 5 bases and J by 4 bases, with 14 bases left in between.

This clone was seen only once. The rearrangement links TRBV5-1 to TRBJ1-1; a possible D gene is TRBD1 (6 bases). Germline V gene lookup returns CDR1 SGHRS and CDR2 YFSETQ. Trimming shortened V by 4 bases and J by 5 bases, and 12 bases separated the two germline ends. This CDR3 region has 13 residues. The CDR3: CASSATGRTEAFF. The CDR3 DNA is TGCGCCAGCAGCGCCACAGGGAGGACTGAAGCTTTCTTT.